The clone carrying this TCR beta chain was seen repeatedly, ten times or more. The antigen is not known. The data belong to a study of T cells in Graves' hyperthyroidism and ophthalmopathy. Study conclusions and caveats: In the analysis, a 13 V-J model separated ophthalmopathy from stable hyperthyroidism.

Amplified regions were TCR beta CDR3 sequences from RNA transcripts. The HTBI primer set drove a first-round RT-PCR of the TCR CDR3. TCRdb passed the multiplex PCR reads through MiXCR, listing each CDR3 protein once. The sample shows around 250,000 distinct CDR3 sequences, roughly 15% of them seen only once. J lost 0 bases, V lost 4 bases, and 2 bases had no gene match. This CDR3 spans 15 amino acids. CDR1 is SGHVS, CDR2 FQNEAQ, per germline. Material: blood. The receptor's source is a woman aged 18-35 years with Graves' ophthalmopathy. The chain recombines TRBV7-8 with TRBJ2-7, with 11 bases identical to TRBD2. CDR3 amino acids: CASSWGLADSYEQYF. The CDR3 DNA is TGTGCCAGCAGCTGGGGACTAGCGGACTCCTACGAGCAGTACTTC. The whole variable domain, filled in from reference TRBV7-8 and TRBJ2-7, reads GAGVSQSPRYKVAKRGQDVALRCDPISGHVSLFWYQQALGQGPEFLTYFQNEAQLDKSGLPSDRFFAERPEGSVSTLKIQRTQQEDSAVYLCASSWGLADSYEQYFGPGTRLTVT.